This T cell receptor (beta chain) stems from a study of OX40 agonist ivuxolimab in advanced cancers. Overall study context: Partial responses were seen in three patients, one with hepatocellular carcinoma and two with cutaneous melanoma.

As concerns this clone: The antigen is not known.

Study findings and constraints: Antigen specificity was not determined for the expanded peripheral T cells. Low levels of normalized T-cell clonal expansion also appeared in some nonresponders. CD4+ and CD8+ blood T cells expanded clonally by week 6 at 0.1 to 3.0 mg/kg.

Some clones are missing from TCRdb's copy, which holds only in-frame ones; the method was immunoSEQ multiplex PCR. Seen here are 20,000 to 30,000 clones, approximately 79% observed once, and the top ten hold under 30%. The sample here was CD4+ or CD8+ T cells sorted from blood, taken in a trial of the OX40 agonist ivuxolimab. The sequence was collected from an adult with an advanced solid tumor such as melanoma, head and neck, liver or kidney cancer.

For the CDR3, the DNA is TGCAGCGTTGAGGAGGGCTACACCTTC. Translation: CSVEEGYTF. The rearrangement uses TRBV29-1 and TRBJ1-2; D remains ambiguous. This CDR3 spans 9 amino acids. Germline V CDR1 and CDR2: SQVTM, ANQGSEA. V was shortened by 3 bases and J by 8 bases, with 4 bases between the two germline ends.